This record looks at one T cell receptor (beta chain) sequence and its context. This sample was taken from a study of blood T cell repertoires in COVID-19. The assay was immunoSEQ multiplex PCR, and TCRdb's table has in-frame clones only and misses some. The top ten hold 9% to 14% of the sample, which has over 30,000 clones, 85% to 90% seen once. Germline CDR1 LGHDT, CDR2 YNNKEL (reference sequence). The ends lost 2 bases at V and 6 bases at J; junction bases unmatched: 5. The length of the CDR3 is 14 residues. This chain uses TRBV3-1 (or the pseudogene TRBV3-2) with TRBJ2-7, with 9 bases matching TRBD1. Material for sequencing was peripheral blood. This clonotype was sampled from a man in his 70s with acute or convalescent COVID-19. CDR3 in amino acids: CASSQPGQGGEQYF. The CDR3 region has the DNA TGTGCCAGCAGCCAACCGGGACAGGGAGGCGAGCAGTACTTC.